These 23 T cell receptor beta chains originate from one sample sequenced in a study of T cell changes during pregnancy in multiple sclerosis. Sequencing used immunoSEQ multiplex PCR; TCRdb keeps in-frame clones, though not all of them. This table has approximately 71,000 clones, roughly 92% appearing once. The sequenced sample was peripheral blood, obtained in the third trimester of pregnancy. The receptor set was obtained from a female donor with multiple sclerosis, enrolled in a pregnancy study.

This clone was observed once. The chain links TRBV5-1 to TRBJ2-1, with D possibly TRBD2 on 5 matching bases. The CDR3 is made up of 13 amino acids. Trimming took off 0 bases at V and 9 bases at J, with 10 bases between the two ends. Germline V CDR1 and CDR2: SGHRS, YFSETQ. Written as DNA, the CDR3 is TGCGCCAGCAGCTTGGCGAGCGGCGGTGAGCAGTTCTTC. It is translated as CASSLASGGEQFF.

This chain joins TRBV4-3 and TRBJ1-2; D gene ambiguous. The CDR3 runs 15 residues. V was trimmed by 0 bases and J by 4 bases, leaving 12 bases between them. The germline gives CDR1 LGHNA, CDR2 YSLEER. CDR3 sequence: CASSQDADEPYGYTF. The CDR3 bases are TGCGCCAGCAGCCAAGATGCAGATGAACCCTATGGCTACACCTTC.

The chain joins TRBV27 to TRBJ1-3; D gene uncertain. V shed 9 bases and J shed 0 bases, with 12 bases lying between them. The CDR3 covers 14 residues. Germline CDR1 MNHEY, CDR2 SMNVEV (reference sequence). The CDR3 nucleotides read TGTGCCAGGCTAGGACTGATCTCTGGAAACACCATATATTTT. It specifies CARLGLISGNTIYF.

The chain has TRBV10-1 and TRBJ2-1; 7 bases fit TRBD1. V dropped 6 bases and J dropped 5; count of bases not matched to a gene: 7. CDR1 is WNHNN, CDR2 SYGVQD, per germline (reference sequence). This CDR3 is 14 amino acids long. The CDR3 DNA is TGCGCCAGCAGCGAGACAGGGAGCGACAATGAGCAGTTCTTC. As protein: CASSETGSDNEQFF.

The chain employs TRBV30 and TRBJ2-7; 7 positions match TRBD2. Germline V CDR1 and CDR2: GTSNPN, SVGIG (reference sequence). The CDR3 covers 13 residues. V was clipped by 0 bases and J by 3 bases; unmatched bases: 2. CDR3 DNA sequence: TGTGCCTGGAGTGTTAGCGGGTACTACGAGCAGTACTTC. Amino acids: CAWSVSGYYEQYF.

This clone is a singleton in its sample. CDR3 amino acids: CASSLGAESNYGYTF. The CDR3 region has the DNA TGTGCCAGCAGCTTAGGGGCAGAGAGTAACTATGGCTACACCTTC. J is TRBJ1-2 and V is TRBV5-4; tentative D call: TRBD1 (5 bases). V lost 2 bases and J 1 base, leaving 12 bases between the germline ends. The CDR3 totals 15 residues. Germline values: CDR1 SGHNT, CDR2 YYREEE (reference sequence).

This chain uses TRBV10-3 with TRBJ2-6, with TRBD1 identical over 12 bases. Unmatched junction bases numbered 13, after V lost 10 bases and J lost 0 bases. This CDR3 has 19 amino acids. The germline gives CDR1 ENHRY, CDR2 SYGVKD. Here the CDR3 DNA reads TGTGCCACTTCCGGGACAGGGGGCCAATTAGGCTCTGGGGCCAACGTCCTGACTTTC. Protein product: CATSGTGGQLGSGANVLTF.

The chain's CDR3 is CAWGRLAVADTQYF. DNA of the CDR3: TGTGCCTGGGGGAGGCTAGCGGTGGCAGATACGCAGTATTTT. This chain uses TRBV30 with TRBJ2-3; TRBD2 matches 7 bases. After removal of 5 bases from V and 4 bases from J, the junction contained 9 bases not matched to a gene. Per germline, CDR1 GTSNPN and CDR2 SVGIG (reference sequence). This CDR3 contains 14 residues.

The chain employs TRBV18 and TRBJ2-3, with D perhaps TRBD1 (5 bases). CDR3 length: 14 residues. V lost 3 bases to trimming and J lost 5 bases, with 12 bases between them. Germline V lookup: CDR1 KGHSH, CDR2 LQKENI. Written as DNA, the CDR3 is TGTGCCAGCTCACCCCGCCCCCAGGGAGATACGCAGTATTTT. Residues: CASSPRPQGDTQYF. The full variable domain, with the rest looked up from reference TRBV18 and TRBJ2-3, is NAGVMQNPRHLVRRRGQEARLRCSPMKGHSHVYWYRQLPEEGLKFMVYLQKENIIDESGMPKERFSAEFPKEGPSILRIQQVVRGDSAAYFCASSPRPQGDTQYFGPGTRLTVL.

The chain employs TRBV30 and TRBJ2-2, with no clear D. Trimming removed 1 base from V and 0 bases from J, with 6 bases in between. Germline CDR1 GTSNPN, CDR2 SVGIG (reference sequence). The CDR3 runs to 14 residues. CDR3 bases: TGTGCCTGGAGTGGGCTAGCGAACACCGGGGAGCTGTTTTTT. This sequence encodes CAWSGLANTGELFF.

V and J are TRBV2 and TRBJ1-1; weak D call: TRBD1 (6 bases). Germline V gives CDR1 SNHLY, CDR2 FYNNEI. There are 13 residues in the CDR3. Deletions cut 2 bases from V and 3 bases from J, with 7 bases between. The CDR3 loop reads CASSEYRDTEAFF. The CDR3 nucleotides are TGTGCCAGCAGTGAATACAGGGACACTGAAGCTTTCTTT. Together with reference TRBV2 and TRBJ1-1, the CDR3 gives the full variable domain: EPEVTQTPSHQVTQMGQEVILRCVPISNHLYFYWYRQILGQKVEFLVSFYNNEISEKSEIFDDQFSVERPDGSNFTLKIRSTKLEDSAMYFCASSEYRDTEAFFGQGTRLTVV.

A single count supports this clone. V gene TRBV7-8 combines with J gene TRBJ1-4, with 10 bases that match TRBD1. Germline V gene data show CDR1 as SGHVS and CDR2 as FQNEAQ. The CDR3 length is 16 residues. J lost 7 bases, V lost 0 bases, and 5 bases had no gene match. The CDR3 bases are TGTGCCAGCAGCTTAGCGGCGTGGACAGGGGGTGAAAAACTGTTTTTT. Translated, it gives CASSLAAWTGGEKLFF. Drawing the rest from reference TRBV7-8 and TRBJ1-4, the complete variable domain is GAGVSQSPRYKVAKRGQDVALRCDPISGHVSLFWYQQALGQGPEFLTYFQNEAQLDKSGLPSDRFFAERPEGSVSTLKIQRTQQEDSAVYLCASSLAAWTGGEKLFFGSGTQLSVL.

The chain recombines TRBV5-5 with TRBJ2-2, with 9 bases identical to TRBD2. The length of the CDR3 is 17 residues. After removal of 4 bases from V and 4 bases from J, the junction contained 11 bases not matched to a gene. CDR1 is SGHKS, CDR2 YYEKEE, per germline (reference sequence). The CDR3 protein is CASSPRVSGSLTGELFF. The CDR3 DNA sequence: TGTGCCAGCAGCCCCCGGGTTAGCGGGAGTCTCACCGGGGAGCTGTTTTTT.

The gene calls are TRBV5-5 and TRBJ2-1, with 10 nucleotides matching TRBD2. Germline lookup yields CDR1 SGHKS and CDR2 YYEKEE (reference sequence). The CDR3 is made up of 16 amino acids. V lost 3 bases to trimming and J lost 3 bases; unmatched junction nucleotides: 6. As DNA, the CDR3 is TGTGCCAGCAGCTCCCGGACTAGCGGAGGCTACAATGAGCAGTTCTTC. The encoded protein is CASSSRTSGGYNEQFF.

The rearrangement joins TRBV13 to TRBJ2-5; D not certain. Between the trimmed V and J ends, which lost 5 bases and 1 base, there was a span of 14 bases. Germline V gene lookup returns CDR1 PRHDT and CDR2 FYEKMQ (reference sequence). The CDR3 sequence is 15 residues long. The CDR3: CASSRMRATQETQYF. The CDR3 DNA is TGTGCCAGCAGCCGAATGCGAGCGACCCAAGAGACCCAGTACTTC.

The chain combines TRBV5-1 with TRBJ2-1, with 11 bases that match TRBD2. With V trimmed by 4 bases and J by 4 bases, 4 bases remained unmatched. CDR1 is SGHRS, CDR2 YFSETQ, per germline. The CDR3 is 15 amino acids. CDR3 DNA: TGCGCCAGCAGCCCGACTAGCGGGGCTTACAATGAGCAGTTCTTC. This encodes CASSPTSGAYNEQFF.

The chain carries TRBV13 and TRBJ2-2; no clear D. With 5 bases removed from V and 0 bases from J, the gap between germline ends came to 16 bases. The length of the CDR3 is 17 residues. CDR1 is PRHDT, CDR2 FYEKMQ, per germline (reference sequence). The chain's CDR3 is CASSPRLRQPNTGELFF. The DNA for the CDR3 is TGTGCCAGCAGCCCCCGCCTCCGACAACCGAACACCGGGGAGCTGTTTTTT.

The gene calls are TRBV4-1 and TRBJ1-1; no definite D call. V lost 1 base and J 2 bases, leaving 8 bases between the germline ends. The germline gives CDR1 MGHRA, CDR2 YSYEKL. The CDR3 consists of 14 residues. The CDR3 nucleotides read TGCGCCAGCAGCCAAGTGAAGCAAAACACTGAAGCTTTCTTT. Protein: CASSQVKQNTEAFF.

In its sample, this clone was seen once. The CDR3 coding sequence is TGTGCCAGCTCACCAAAAGCGGGGAGCTCCTACAATGAGCAGTTCTTC. Translating gives CASSPKAGSSYNEQFF. The gene calls are TRBV18 and TRBJ2-1; 7 nucleotides agree with TRBD2. The germline V gene has CDR1 KGHSH and CDR2 LQKENI. The CDR3 consists of 16 residues. The V gene end was trimmed by 2 bases and the J gene end by 0 bases; junction bases not matched to a gene: 4.

This clone was seen a handful of times. V is TRBV10-3 and J is TRBJ1-1; the match to TRBD1 covers 8 bases. CDR1 and CDR2 from the germline V gene are ENHRY and SYGVKD. V dropped 7 bases and J dropped 6; count of bases not matched to a gene: 7. CDR3 size: 13 residues. Written as DNA, the CDR3 is TGTGCCATCACCGCCGACAGGGGCGCTGAAGCTTTCTTT. Its translation is CAITADRGAEAFF.

This clone was seen a single time. The V call is TRBV5-1, the J call TRBJ2-1; maybe TRBD2 (5 bases). The CDR3 totals 14 residues. Germline loops: CDR1 SGHRS, CDR2 YFSETQ. V lost 4 bases and J lost 5, with 13 bases in between. The DNA for the CDR3 is TGCGCCAGCAGCCTGAGCGGCATTAACAATGAGCAGTTCTTC. As protein: CASSLSGINNEQFF.

The rearrangement links TRBV2 to TRBJ2-7, with D possibly matching TRBD1 (5 bases). Trimming cost V 7 bases and J 3 bases, with 19 bases left between them. CDR1 SNHLY and CDR2 FYNNEI come from the germline V gene. CDR3 length: 15 amino acids. The chain's CDR3 is CASKPLGLKGYEQYF. The CDR3 bases are TGTGCCAGCAAGCCGCTGGGGCTAAAAGGCTACGAGCAGTACTTC.

The chain recombines TRBV19 with TRBJ2-1, with a possible D match to TRBD1 (6 bases). The CDR3 has 15 residues. The V end was cut by 6 bases, the J end by 8 bases, with 20 bases between. Germline V gene lookup returns CDR1 LNHDA and CDR2 SQIVND (reference sequence). In DNA, the CDR3 is TGTGCCAGTAGGGTGCAGGGGCTTTTAGAACATGAGCAGTTCTTC. As protein: CASRVQGLLEHEQFF.